Here is one T cell receptor (beta chain) with its context. The sample is drawn from a study of blood T cell repertoires in COVID-19. Per the germline V gene, CDR1 is SGDLS and CDR2 is YYNGEE. V was cut by 3 bases and J by 10 bases, with 11 bases left in between. The CDR3 has 12 residues. This table comes from immunoSEQ multiplex PCR, and its TCRdb copy is limited to in-frame clones, with some not included. The sample has some 220,000 clones, more than 65% seen once. The sequence derives from a man in his fifties with active or convalescent COVID-19. The specimen was peripheral blood. The chain uses TRBV9 and TRBJ2-1; tentatively, D is TRBD2 (6 bases). The CDR3 nucleotides are TGTGCCAGCAGCGGGGTCGCGGGGGAGCAGTTCTTC. Translating it yields CASSGVAGEQFF.